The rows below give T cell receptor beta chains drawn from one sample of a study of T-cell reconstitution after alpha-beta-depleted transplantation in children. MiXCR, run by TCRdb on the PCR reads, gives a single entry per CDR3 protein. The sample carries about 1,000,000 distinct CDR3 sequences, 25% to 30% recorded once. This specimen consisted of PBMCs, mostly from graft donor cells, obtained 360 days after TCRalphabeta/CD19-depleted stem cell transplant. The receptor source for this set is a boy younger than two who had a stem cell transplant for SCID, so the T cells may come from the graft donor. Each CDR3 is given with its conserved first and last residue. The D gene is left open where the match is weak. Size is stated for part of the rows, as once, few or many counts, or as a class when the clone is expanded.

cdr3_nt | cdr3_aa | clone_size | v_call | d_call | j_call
TGCAGTGCTAGGAAACCCGGGACAACCCAAGAGACCCAGTACTTC | CSARKPGTTQETQYF | . | TRBV20-1 | . | TRBJ2-5
TGTGCCAGCAGTATTCCGGACGGGGGAAACATTCAGTACTTC | CASSIPDGGNIQYF | many | TRBV6-1 | . | TRBJ2-4
TGTGCCAGCAGCTTAGACCGGGGCCAGGGGATCCAGCCCCAGCATTTT | CASSLDRGQGIQPQHF | . | TRBV7-9 | . | TRBJ1-5
TGTGCCAGCAGCCTGTGGGCAGTCGGACCGGGGAGGAATAATCAGCCCCAGCATTTT | CASSLWAVGPGRNNQPQHF | many | TRBV7-8 | . | TRBJ1-5
TGTGCCAGCAGCCTCAAAGGGACAGGAGCCTACGAGCAGTACTTC | CASSLKGTGAYEQYF | few | TRBV12-3/TRBV12-4 | TRBD1 | TRBJ2-7
TGTGCCAGCAGCCAAGAACCGGGACGAGGGAATGAGCAGTTCTTC | CASSQEPGRGNEQFF | few | TRBV4-2 | . | TRBJ2-1
TGCAGTGCTAGAGATCCAGGAGGGCGGGGGACCCAGTACTTC | CSARDPGGRGTQYF | . | TRBV20-1 | . | TRBJ2-5
TGCGCCAGCAGCCTGGCTCGGGATAATTCACCCCTCCACTTT | CASSLARDNSPLHF | . | TRBV4-1 | . | TRBJ1-6
TGTGCCAGCAGTGAAGCGCTTCGGGGGGCCAAAAACTCCTACGAGCAGTACTTC | CASSEALRGAKNSYEQYF | . | TRBV2 | . | TRBJ2-7
TGTGCCAGCAGCCAAGATCCACGGGGGGGGTACACCGGGGAGCTGTTTTTT | CASSQDPRGGYTGELFF | . | TRBV4-2 | TRBD2 | TRBJ2-2
TGCGCCAGCAGCCATAAGGGACAGGGTAGGCATGAGCAGTTCTTC | CASSHKGQGRHEQFF | few | TRBV4-3 | TRBD1 | TRBJ2-1
TGCGCCAGCAGCTTGGCCGGCTGGATGAACACCGGGGAGCTGTTTTTT | CASSLAGWMNTGELFF | . | TRBV5-1 | . | TRBJ2-2
TGCAGTGCTAGCATAATGACAGCTTTCCAAGAGACCCAGTACTTC | CSASIMTAFQETQYF | . | TRBV20-1 | . | TRBJ2-5
TGTGCCAGTACCTCCTCCTCCAGGAACACTGAAGCTTTCTTT | CASTSSSRNTEAFF | . | TRBV19 | . | TRBJ1-1
TGCGCCAGCAGCCAGATAATAGCGGGGGGGCTCGACGAGCAGTACTTC | CASSQIIAGGLDEQYF | few | TRBV4-3 | TRBD2 | TRBJ2-7
TGCGCCAGCAGCTTGACAGTTGATCAGCCCCAGCATTTT | CASSLTVDQPQHF | few | TRBV5-1 | . | TRBJ1-5
TGTGCCAGCAGTTATCGGACAGGTTGGGGCACTGAAGCTTTCTTT | CASSYRTGWGTEAFF | . | TRBV6-5 | TRBD1 | TRBJ1-1
TGTGCCAGCAGCCAAGAAGGGCCTGCCAGCCCCTACGAGCAGTACTTC | CASSQEGPASPYEQYF | . | TRBV3-1 | . | TRBJ2-7
TGTGCCAGCAGTTATCAGTCGGAAGCTAACTATGGCTACACCTTC | CASSYQSEANYGYTF | . | TRBV6-5 | . | TRBJ1-2
TGCAGTGCTAGGGGCCCACAGAGCTCCTATAATTCACCCCTCCACTTT | CSARGPQSSYNSPLHF | few | TRBV20-1 | . | TRBJ1-6
TGTGCCACCAGTGACCCTGTAGGAACAACCGGGGAGCTGTTTTTT | CATSDPVGTTGELFF | few | TRBV24-1 | . | TRBJ2-2
TGTGCCAGCAGTTTATCTCTAACAGGTTCCGAGCAGTACTTC | CASSLSLTGSEQYF | . | TRBV28 | . | TRBJ2-7